This T cell receptor beta chain derives from a study of cytomegalovirus exposure and HLA in healthy donors. The V and J ends lost 0 bases and 1 base respectively, with 7 bases between them. The CDR3 is 16 amino acids. CDR1 is MGHRA, CDR2 YSYEKL, per germline. PCR primers comprised 60 Vbeta and 13 Jbeta primers. Sequencing was performed with immunoSEQ multiplex PCR; in TCRdb, only in-frame clones are kept and a portion is missing. The sample carries about 170,000 clones, 60% to 80% recorded once. Regarding this clone: The antigen is not known.

Study-wide points: A reported reduction in N-insertions relative to the 666-donor mean was seen in an Asian-associated ancestry cluster in a later analysis.

This receptor was obtained from a man in his forties in good health and CMV-seronegative. The chain is built from TRBV4-1 and TRBJ2-6; no clear D. The sequencing input was PBMCs. The CDR3 spells CASSQDGESGANVLTF. CDR3 nucleotides: TGCGCCAGCAGCCAAGATGGAGAGTCTGGGGCCAACGTCCTGACTTTC.